This T cell receptor (beta chain) was recorded in a study of long-term antiretroviral therapy in people with HIV. About this clone: The antigen remains undetermined.

Investigators performed immunoSEQ version v3.0 at survey level. Profiling relied on immunoSEQ multiplex PCR, and the TCRdb table lists in-frame clones only, not all of them. Of some 15,000 clones detected, 81% appear once; the ten largest clones hold roughly 15%. V was pared by 2 bases and J by 8 bases, with 3 bases between. Germline V gene lookup returns CDR1 MDHEN and CDR2 SYDVKM. The CDR3 length is 11 residues. Study-level results: CDR3 lengths in HIV samples spanned a narrower range than controls.

The TCR sequence derives from a man aged 25-45 years with HIV. Sequenced material: unsorted PBMCs, taken 1.2 years before starting antiretroviral therapy. V and J are TRBV28 and TRBJ1-4; no definite D call. Written as DNA, the CDR3 is TGTGCCAGCAGTTTAATGGAAAAACTGTTTTTT. This encodes CASSLMEKLFF.